The 21 T cell receptor beta chains below come from one sample, sequenced in a study of response to subunit inactivated influenza vaccine. From the RT-PCR reads, TCRdb called clonotypes with MiXCR, one entry per CDR3 protein. This table has fewer than 200,000 distinct CDR3 sequences, about a tenth appearing once. Specimen: non-naive T cells sorted from PBMCs, collected on the day of vaccination. These receptors were collected from a man over 45 who received an inactivated influenza vaccine.

The rearrangement links TRBV7-2 to TRBJ2-3, with 9 bases matching TRBD1. The CDR3 is made up of 17 amino acids. V lost 5 bases, J lost 4 bases, and 13 bases stayed unmatched. Germline loops: CDR1 SGHTA, CDR2 FQGNSA. CDR3: CASSLRGDRVSSDTQYF. CDR3 bases: TGTGCCAGCAGCCTCAGGGGGGACAGGGTTTCTTCAGATACGCAGTATTTT.

In the case of this clonotype: A much larger clone lies one base from this, so it may be a read error. The chain employs TRBV5-1 and TRBJ1-6, with D possibly TRBD1 on 5 matching bases. The CDR3 runs 16 residues. Germline CDR1 and CDR2: SGHRS and YFSETQ. Trimming removed 1 base from V and 9 bases from J, with 17 bases in between. CDR3 in amino acids: CASSLHRGKGSSPLHF. In DNA, the CDR3 is TGCGCCAGCAGCTTGCACCGGGGCAAGGGGAGTTCACCCCTCCACTTT.

This clonotype was seen a handful of times. The rearrangement links TRBV20-1 to TRBJ1-5; TRBD1 matches 11 bases. This CDR3 region has 15 residues. The V and J ends lost 3 bases and 8 bases, in that order; junction bases with no gene match: 9. CDR1 and CDR2 (germline): DFQATT, SNEGSKA (reference sequence). The CDR3 sequence: CSASVGTGGKEPQHF. The CDR3 DNA sequence: TGCAGTGCTAGTGTCGGGACAGGGGGAAAAGAGCCCCAGCATTTT.

The chain recombines TRBV4-3 with TRBJ2-1; 7 bases map to TRBD1. CDR1 and CDR2 (germline): LGHNA, YSLEER. The CDR3 is made up of 18 amino acids. J gave up 0 bases and V 6 bases, and 14 bases lay outside the gene matches. CDR3 sequence reads: CASRPDLGGTYSYNEQFF. The CDR3 DNA sequence: TGCGCCAGCAGGCCTGACTTAGGGGGCACCTACTCCTACAATGAGCAGTTCTTC.

This clonotype came up many times. The chain uses TRBV12-3 or TRBV12-4 and TRBJ2-7; 13 bases align to TRBD2. Germline trimming cut 6 bases from V and 6 bases from J; bases unmatched to any gene: 8. This CDR3 is built from 15 residues. Written as DNA, the CDR3 is TGTGCCAGCAGAAGGACTAGCGGGGGTCGTTCCGAGCAGTACTTC. Protein sequence: CASRRTSGGRSEQYF.

The J gene is TRBJ2-5, the V gene TRBV9, with D perhaps matching TRBD1 or TRBD2 (7 bases each). Germline V lookup: CDR1 SGDLS, CDR2 YYNGEE. CDR3 length equals 14 residues. V lost 2 bases and J 5 bases, leaving 13 bases between the germline ends. The CDR3 DNA reads TGTGCCAGCAGCGTGGACAGGCGGGGGGAGACCCAGTACTTC. Protein: CASSVDRRGETQYF. The whole variable domain, remainder taken from reference TRBV9 and TRBJ2-5, is DSGVTQTPKHLITATGQRVTLRCSPRSGDLSVYWYQQSLDQGLQFLIQYYNGEERAKGNILERFSAQQFPDLHSELNLSSLELGDSALYFCASSVDRRGETQYFGPGTRLLVL.

This clonotype was seen many times. This rearrangement joins TRBV20-1 to TRBJ2-1; TRBD2 might be the D (5 bases). Germline V gene lookup returns CDR1 DFQATT and CDR2 SNEGSKA (reference sequence). Trimming removed 2 bases from V and 4 bases from J, with 18 bases in between. CDR3 size: 16 residues. The DNA of the CDR3 is TGCAGTGCTAGATCCCCCGGCGGGCTCGGGTACAATGAGCAGTTCTTC. Its protein is CSARSPGGLGYNEQFF.

This clonotype has ten or more counts. The chain links TRBV4-1 to TRBJ1-5, with D possibly being TRBD1 (6 bases). V dropped 0 bases and J dropped 7 bases, with 7 bases sitting between them. The CDR3 loop spans 13 amino acids. Germline values: CDR1 MGHRA, CDR2 YSYEKL. The CDR3 bases are TGCGCCAGCAGCCAAGATCAGGGGCAGCCCCAGCATTTT. Encoded protein: CASSQDQGQPQHF.

A few counts support this clonotype. The chain is built from TRBV30 and TRBJ2-7; no clear D gene. The length of the CDR3 is 11 residues. From germline, CDR1 is GTSNPN and CDR2 SVGIG (reference sequence). The ends were cut back, 2 bases at V and 5 bases at J, with 7 bases in the middle. For the CDR3, the DNA is TGTGCCTGGAGTCAACCCGACGAGCAGTACTTC. Protein sequence: CAWSQPDEQYF.

This chain uses TRBV25-1 with TRBJ1-6; possibly TRBD1 for D (6 bases). This CDR3 comprises 15 residues. Germline assignment: CDR1 MGHDK and CDR2 SYGVNS. With 4 bases removed from V and 5 bases from J, the gap between germline ends came to 12 bases. In nucleotides, the CDR3 is TGTGCCAGCAGTGCTCCCACAGGGAATAATTCACCCCTCCACTTT. Protein: CASSAPTGNNSPLHF. Full variable domain (remainder filled in from reference TRBV25-1 and TRBJ1-6): EADIYQTPRYLVIGTGKKITLECSQTMGHDKMYWYQQDPGMELHLIHYSYGVNSTEKGDLSSESTVSRIRTEHFPLTLESARPSHTSQYLCASSAPTGNNSPLHFGNGTRLTVT.

The chain joins TRBV28 to TRBJ1-2, with TRBD1 matching 12 bases. Germline V gene data show CDR1 as MDHEN and CDR2 as SYDVKM. The CDR3 totals 15 residues. V lost 5 bases, J lost 7 bases, and 8 bases stayed unmatched. CDR3 sequence: CASSTPGQGAFGYTF. Written as DNA, the CDR3 is TGTGCCAGCAGTACCCCGGGACAGGGGGCTTTTGGCTACACCTTC.

This clonotype was counted at least ten times. CDR3 residues: CSLQRQGRTGEQFF. CDR3 nucleotide sequence: TGCAGCCTACAGAGACAGGGCAGAACTGGTGAGCAGTTCTTC. The rearrangement links TRBV29-1 to TRBJ2-1, with 7 bases that match TRBD1. Germline CDR1 and CDR2: SQVTM and ANQGSEA. The CDR3 covers 14 residues. Trimming at V came to 8 bases and at J to 9 bases, leaving 16 bases not matched to a gene.

This sequence joins TRBV12-3 or TRBV12-4 and TRBJ2-7; TRBD2 agrees at 12 bases. The CDR3 length is 14 residues. V was clipped by 6 bases and J by 5 bases; unmatched bases: 5. The CDR3: CASRTSGSQNEQYF. CDR3 bases: TGTGCCAGCAGGACTAGCGGGAGCCAAAACGAGCAGTACTTC.

This clonotype was seen more than once but under ten times. V and J are TRBV3-1 and TRBJ2-4; possibly TRBD1 for D (6 bases). Trimming cost V 6 bases and J 0 bases, with 15 bases left between them. The CDR3 runs 16 residues. Germline V gene sequence: CDR1 LGHDT, CDR2 YNNKEL (reference sequence). CDR3 in amino acids: CASRETGNLAKNIQYF. The CDR3, as DNA: TGTGCCAGCAGGGAAACAGGGAACCTAGCCAAAAACATTCAGTACTTC.

There are many counts of this clonotype. The chain joins TRBV28 to TRBJ2-3; D is undetermined. Trimming took 5 bases from V and 8 from J, leaving 11 bases between them. The CDR3 totals 12 residues. Germline V gene data show CDR1 as MDHEN and CDR2 as SYDVKM. In DNA, the CDR3 is TGTGCCAGCAGTAGGGATCTGGCTACGCAGTATTTT. It translates to CASSRDLATQYF.

This clonotype has more than one count but fewer than ten. This chain uses TRBV20-1 with TRBJ2-7, with D unclear. Trimming removed 8 bases from V and 6 bases from J, with 17 bases in between. The length of the CDR3 is 12 residues. Per the germline V gene, CDR1 is DFQATT and CDR2 is SNEGSKA (reference sequence). CDR3 nucleotide sequence: TGCAGTACCTCCCGCGGTCAATTCGAGCAGTACTTC. It is translated as CSTSRGQFEQYF.

The genes are TRBV7-2 and TRBJ2-3; 9 bases line up with TRBD2. Germline CDR1 SGHTA, CDR2 FQGNSA. The CDR3 is 16 amino acids. V shed 5 bases, J shed 1 base, and the junction held 7 bases outside the gene matches. CDR3 residues: CASSPRLADGTDTQYF. The CDR3 bases are TGTGCCAGCAGCCCGAGACTAGCGGATGGCACAGATACGCAGTATTTT.

This clonotype showed up many times. The V call is TRBV12-3 or TRBV12-4, the J call TRBJ2-1, with 7 positions matching TRBD2. Unmatched junction bases numbered 1, after V lost 3 bases and J lost 2 bases. The CDR3 covers 14 residues. The chain's CDR3 is CASSFGGAYNEQFF. The CDR3 nucleotides are TGTGCCAGCAGTTTTGGGGGGGCCTACAATGAGCAGTTCTTC.

In its sample, this clonotype was seen once. The rearrangement links TRBV6-2 or TRBV6-3 to TRBJ2-7; D might be TRBD2 (5 bases). The germline V and J ends were trimmed by 5 bases and 3 bases, with 14 bases remaining between them. Per the germline V gene, CDR1 is MNHEY and CDR2 is SVGEGT. The CDR3 totals 14 residues. The CDR3 DNA reads as TGTGCCAGCAGTCGCCGGGGATCCATCTACGAGCAGTACTTC. Its translation: CASSRRGSIYEQYF.

The J gene is TRBJ2-7, the V gene TRBV28, with a tentative D call TRBD2 (6 bases). The ends were cut back, 5 bases at V and 2 bases at J, with 13 bases in the middle. This CDR3 has 14 residues. In germline, CDR1 is MDHEN, CDR2 SYDVKM. The DNA of the CDR3 is TGTGCCAGCAGTCCCGAGGGACTTACCTACGAGCAGTACTTC. Translation gives CASSPEGLTYEQYF.

This clonotype was found a few times. The chain couples TRBV29-1 to TRBJ2-7, with D possibly matching TRBD2 (6 bases). The CDR3 consists of 13 residues. V lost 4 bases, J lost 0 bases, and 10 bases lay in between. The germline V gene encodes CDR1 SQVTM and CDR2 ANQGSEA. CDR3 nucleotides: TGCAGCGTTGCTCGGGACTCCTCCTACGAGCAGTACTTC. Amino acid sequence: CSVARDSSYEQYF.